These 27 T cell receptor beta chains were sequenced from one sample in a study of regulatory T cells in long-lasting Graves disease. Time point given: persistent/refractory GD, antithyroid drugs over 5 years with positive TRAb. Generation of the TCR library employed RNA extracted from PBMCs. iRepertoire HTBI primers and Arm-PCR of CDR3 regions built TCR beta libraries. A single record per CDR3 protein comes from TCRdb applying MiXCR to the multiplex PCR reads. The sample has about 470,000 distinct CDR3 sequences, less than 25% seen once. Sequencing used peripheral blood mononuclear cells (PBMCs), obtained when the disease was refractory, from a patient treated with antithyroid drugs. The receptors were sampled from a female donor with Graves disease.

The chain joins TRBV30 to TRBJ1-4, with D unresolved. V was cut by 0 bases and J by 10 bases, with 15 bases left in between. The CDR3 totals 14 residues. Germline V gene sequence: CDR1 GTSNPN, CDR2 SVGIG (reference sequence). As DNA, the CDR3 is TGTGCCTGGAGTGTTGTCGTTACGGGGAGAAAACTGTTTTTT. As protein: CAWSVVVTGRKLFF.

Comment on this clonotype: A junction boundary mismatches the germline segment, possibly from a read error. V gene TRBV4-1 combines with J gene TRBJ2-7; 7 bases match TRBD1. CDR3 length equals 16 residues. CDR1 and CDR2 from the germline V gene are MGHRA and YSYEKL. CDR3 coding DNA: TGCGCCAGCAGCCAAGATCGGGGACAGAGATCCTGCGAGCAGTACTTC. Amino acids: CASSQDRGQRSCEQYF.

Ten or more counts support this clonotype. The rearrangement uses TRBV20-1 and TRBJ2-7; 7 bases line up with TRBD1. CDR1 DFQATT and CDR2 SNEGSKA come from the germline V gene (reference sequence). The ends lost 4 bases at V and 3 bases at J; junction bases unmatched: 12. The CDR3 has 15 residues. The CDR3 nucleotides are TGCAGTGCTACCAGTTCCGGACAGGAGTTCTACGAGCAGTACTTC. Translation: CSATSSGQEFYEQYF.

The sample holds a few counts of this clonotype. The chain carries TRBV20-1 and TRBJ2-7, with 13 bases matching TRBD2. This CDR3 comprises 15 residues. Trimming at V came to 6 bases and at J to 2 bases, leaving 7 bases not matched to a gene. In germline, CDR1 is DFQATT, CDR2 SNEGSKA (reference sequence). CDR3 residues: CSALTSGRPPYEQYF. The CDR3 region has the DNA TGCAGTGCCCTGACTAGCGGGAGGCCTCCCTACGAGCAGTACTTC.

V is TRBV3-1 and J is TRBJ2-1; TRBD2 aligns across 13 bases. Trimming cost V 0 bases and J 7 bases; bases outside gene matches: 6. Germline CDR1 LGHDT, CDR2 YNNKEL (reference sequence). CDR3 length: 17 amino acids. CDR3 DNA sequence: TGTGCCAGCAGCCAAGATGCCACTAGCGGGAGGGGGAATGAGCAGTTCTTC. It encodes CASSQDATSGRGNEQFF.

The chain recombines TRBV10-3 with TRBJ2-5; D remains ambiguous. Germline CDR1 reads ENHRY; CDR2 reads SYGVKD. V was shortened by 8 bases and J by 9 bases, with 16 bases between the two germline ends. This CDR3 comprises 12 residues. The DNA of the CDR3 is TGTGCCATCGAAAACATTAGTGGGGCCCAGTACTTC. Residues: CAIENISGAQYF.

The chain uses TRBV27 and TRBJ2-5, with TRBD1 matching over 10 bases. V gave up 5 bases and J gave up 4 bases; unmatched junction bases: 4. Per germline, CDR1 MNHEY and CDR2 SMNVEV (reference sequence). This CDR3 is 14 amino acids long. CDR3 sequence reads: CASSPWDRGETQYF. Written as DNA, the CDR3 is TGTGCCAGCAGTCCATGGGACAGGGGAGAGACCCAGTACTTC.

The chain recombines TRBV7-3 with TRBJ2-1, with TRBD2 matching 10 bases. With V trimmed by 5 bases and J by 6 bases, 10 bases remained unmatched. Germline V gene data show CDR1 as SGHTA and CDR2 as FQGTGA. The CDR3 loop spans 16 amino acids. CDR3 residues: CASSPNPGLAFNEQFF. In DNA, the CDR3 is TGTGCCAGCAGCCCCAACCCGGGACTAGCGTTCAATGAGCAGTTCTTC.

This clonotype was counted at least ten times. The chain has TRBV28 and TRBJ2-7; TRBD2 agrees at 11 bases. Germline V gene sequence: CDR1 MDHEN, CDR2 SYDVKM. The CDR3 contains 17 residues. Germline trimming cut 1 base from V and 4 bases from J; bases unmatched to any gene: 9. The CDR3 loop is CASSLSSLAGDDYEQYF. In DNA form, the CDR3 reads TGTGCCAGCAGTTTATCATCACTAGCGGGAGACGATTACGAGCAGTACTTC.

The V call is TRBV6-1, the J call TRBJ1-5; D remains unclear. V lost 5 bases and J 6 bases, leaving 17 bases between the germline ends. The CDR3 loop spans 15 amino acids. Germline CDR1 MNHNS, CDR2 SASEGT. The CDR3 sequence is CASSYEIWMVQPQHF. DNA of the CDR3: TGTGCCAGCAGTTACGAGATCTGGATGGTTCAGCCCCAGCATTTT.

This clonotype has a handful of counts. One end of the junction varies from germline; a read error may be responsible. This chain links TRBV12-3 or TRBV12-4 with TRBJ2-7; no definite D call. This CDR3 contains 11 residues. In DNA, the CDR3 is TGTGCCAGCAGCCGTACCTACGAGCGGTACTTC. Translated, it gives CASSRTYERYF.

The count of this clonotype is one. A much larger clonotype is one base distant, so this may be a read error. The V call is TRBV14, the J call TRBJ1-4; TRBD1 agrees at 7 bases. The CDR3 is made up of 16 amino acids. Per germline, CDR1 SGHDN and CDR2 FVKESK. J was trimmed by 8 bases and V by 0 bases; bases with no gene match: 9. The CDR3 DNA is TGTGCCAGCAGCCAAGACCTTCCGGCAGGGGGGGAAAAACTGTTTTTT. Translation gives CASSQDLPAGGEKLFF.

Ten or more counts support this clonotype. The chain joins TRBV12-3 or TRBV12-4 to TRBJ1-2; 8 bases fit TRBD1. V lost 2 bases and J lost 4; bases outside the gene matches: 3. CDR3 length: 14 residues. CDR3 sequence reads: CASSLTGTGYGYTF. DNA of the CDR3: TGTGCCAGCAGTTTAACAGGGACAGGCTATGGCTACACCTTC.

This clonotype was seen a handful of times. V and J are TRBV27 and TRBJ2-3; D unresolved. The germline CDR1 and CDR2 sequences are MNHEY and SMNVEV (reference sequence). Trimming cost V 4 bases and J 2 bases, with 10 bases left between them. The CDR3 is 14 residues long. CDR3 in amino acids: CASSSGYFTDTQYF. CDR3 in DNA: TGTGCCAGCAGTTCCGGATACTTCACAGATACGCAGTATTTT.

The chain recombines TRBV4-2 with TRBJ2-2, with D perhaps given as TRBD1 or TRBD2 (5 bases each). V lost 6 bases and J 7 bases, leaving 9 bases between the germline ends. The germline gives CDR1 LGHNA, CDR2 YNFKEQ. CDR3 length: 12 residues. The CDR3 coding sequence is TGTGCCAGCAGACCTGGGGGCGGGGAGCTGTTTTTT. Residues: CASRPGGGELFF.

The V gene is TRBV5-6, the J gene TRBJ2-2; TRBD2 aligns across 11 bases. Germline CDR1 SGHDT, CDR2 YYEEEE. The length of the CDR3 is 17 residues. V lost 3 bases, J lost 4 bases, and 8 bases stayed unmatched. The DNA of the CDR3 is TGTGCCAGCAGCTCACCATCCGGGACTAGCGGCACCGGGGAGCTGTTTTTT. It encodes CASSSPSGTSGTGELFF. The full variable domain, in which reference TRBV5-6 and TRBJ2-2 provide the parts outside the CDR3, is DAGVTQSPTHLIKTRGQQVTLRCSPKSGHDTVSWYQQALGQGPQFIFQYYEEEERQRGNFPDRFSGHQFPNYSSELNVNALLLGDSALYLCASSSPSGTSGTGELFFGEGSRLTVL.

This clonotype was seen a few times. CDR3 residues: CASSIDARGHQHF. The CDR3 DNA follows: TGTGCCAGTAGTATAGATGCCAGGGGCCACCAGCATTTT. The rearrangement joins TRBV19 to TRBJ1-5, with D maybe TRBD1 (6 bases). The CDR3 contains 13 residues. In germline, CDR1 is LNHDA, CDR2 SQIVND (reference sequence). Between the trimmed V and J ends, which lost 0 bases and 12 bases, there was a span of 12 bases.

This chain joins TRBV7-2 and TRBJ1-6; TRBD1 is a possible D gene (6 bases). Trimming took 0 bases from V and 9 from J, leaving 15 bases between them. The CDR3 consists of 16 residues. Per the germline V gene, CDR1 is SGHTA and CDR2 is FQGNSA. The CDR3 DNA reads TGTGCCAGCAGCTTAGCGGTCCCAGGGGTGGGTTCACCCCTCCACTTT. Its protein product is CASSLAVPGVGSPLHF.

The chain has TRBV29-1 and TRBJ2-3, with 10 positions matching TRBD2. Germline values: CDR1 SQVTM, CDR2 ANQGSEA. CDR3 length: 17 residues. The V gene end was trimmed by 4 bases and the J gene end by 0 bases; junction bases not matched to a gene: 10. The CDR3 DNA reads as TGCAGCGTTGGAAACGGGACTAGCGCGAAGAGCACAGATACGCAGTATTTT. Translating it yields CSVGNGTSAKSTDTQYF.

V is TRBV28 and J is TRBJ2-7; D is uncertain. Trimming left V 6 bases short and J 6 bases short, with 15 bases between. The germline CDR1 and CDR2 sequences are MDHEN and SYDVKM. This CDR3 is 13 amino acids long. As DNA, the CDR3 is TGTGCCAGCAGCCCGAGCTTGCGAGGCGAGCAGTACTTC. As protein: CASSPSLRGEQYF.

The chain couples TRBV20-1 to TRBJ2-5; tentative D call: TRBD1 (6 bases). The CDR3 runs to 11 residues. Germline V gives CDR1 DFQATT, CDR2 SNEGSKA (reference sequence). CDR3 sequence (DNA): TGCACTATAGGGGGTCAGGAGACCCAGTACTTC. Translated: CTIGGQETQYF.

The sample holds a few counts of this clonotype. The V call is TRBV7-9, the J call TRBJ2-7, with D perhaps TRBD2 (6 bases). CDR3 size: 16 residues. The germline V and J ends were trimmed by 5 bases and 3 bases, with 20 bases remaining between them. From germline, CDR1 is SEHNR and CDR2 FQNEAQ (reference sequence). The CDR3 reads CASSPGGHRDFYEQYF. For the CDR3, the DNA is TGTGCCAGCAGCCCAGGAGGGCACCGAGATTTCTACGAGCAGTACTTC.

There are a few counts of this clonotype. The V gene is TRBV4-3, the J gene TRBJ2-7; 7 bases fit TRBD2. The CDR3 has 16 residues. CDR1 and CDR2 (germline): LGHNA, YSLEER. The V segment lost 5 bases and the J segment 2 bases; nucleotides outside the gene matches: 12. The CDR3 DNA follows: TGCGCCAGCAGCGCGGGGCCGGCGGGAGCCCCCTACGAGCAGTACTTC. Encoded protein: CASSAGPAGAPYEQYF.

This chain connects TRBV7-8 to TRBJ1-5; 7 bases align to TRBD1. The CDR3 consists of 18 residues. Trimming took 1 base from V and 3 from J; bases not matched to a gene: 12. Germline V gene sequence: CDR1 SGHVS, CDR2 FQNEAQ. The CDR3, as DNA: TGTGCCAGCAGCTTAGAGGGGGGGTGGACAGGCCCCAATCAGCCCCAGCATTTT. As protein: CASSLEGGWTGPNQPQHF.

This clonotype was detected ten times or more. The V gene is TRBV2, the J gene TRBJ2-7, with D perhaps matching TRBD1 (6 bases). V was shortened by 6 bases and J by 4 bases, with 13 bases between the two germline ends. Germline V gene sequence: CDR1 SNHLY, CDR2 FYNNEI. CDR3 length: 13 residues. CDR3 coding DNA: TGTGCCAGCAGCAGGACAGTACGGTACGAGCAGTACTTC. Translating it yields CASSRTVRYEQYF.

This clonotype was observed many times. This chain connects TRBV20-1 to TRBJ1-1, with D perhaps matching TRBD1 (5 bases). Germline loops: CDR1 DFQATT, CDR2 SNEGSKA (reference sequence). Trimming removed 5 bases at V and 0 bases at J, with 16 bases between. The CDR3 spans 15 residues. The chain's CDR3 is CSAPSLGRVNTEAFF. The DNA of the CDR3 is TGCAGTGCTCCCTCCCTGGGACGGGTGAACACTGAAGCTTTCTTT.

This clonotype was found many times. This sequence joins TRBV20-1 and TRBJ2-5; D not resolved. Germline V gene lookup returns CDR1 DFQATT and CDR2 SNEGSKA (reference sequence). V was trimmed by 0 bases and J by 2 bases, leaving 13 bases between them. CDR3 length equals 15 residues. This chain's CDR3 is CSAREPRLQQETQYF. CDR3 DNA sequence: TGCAGTGCTAGAGAACCGAGGTTACAACAAGAGACCCAGTACTTC.